A selection of T cell receptor beta chains follows, all from one sample in a study of blood T cell repertoires in COVID-19. Clones were read by immunoSEQ multiplex PCR, and TCRdb kept only the in-frame ones, dropping some. The sample carries around 62,000 clones, 85% to 90% recorded once. Source material: peripheral blood. The receptors here all came from a man aged 55 to 69 with acute or convalescent COVID-19. Each CDR3 is given with its conserved first and last residue. The order of the fields is J gene, V gene, CDR3 protein.

>TRBJ2-1|TRBV7-8
CASSLLRSSYNEQFF
>TRBJ2-2|TRBV11-2
CASSWRESGSWVGELFF
>TRBJ1-5|TRBV7-9
CASSRKEGQLDQPQHF
>TRBJ1-4|TRBV28
CASSLSGTGFSTNEKLFF
>TRBJ1-5|TRBV14
CASSQEISGQGRYSNQPQHF
>TRBJ1-5|TRBV27
CASSLSSPGQTSSNQPQHF
>TRBJ1-4|TRBV3-1/TRBV3-2
CASRLDEKLFF
>TRBJ2-3|TRBV5-4
CASSVQGSDTQYF
>TRBJ2-1|TRBV9
CASSEDRATLFF
>TRBJ2-5|TRBV10-3
CAISLSAAGGQETQYF
>TRBJ2-1|TRBV9
CASSVVGAGGYNEQFF
>TRBJ1-2|TRBV28
CASSPSTGTYGYTF
>TRBJ1-5|TRBV30
CAWSVGTGIQPQHF